A selection of T cell receptor beta chains follows, all from one sample in a study of shared clonotypes between healthy human individuals. The assay was immunoSEQ multiplex PCR, and TCRdb's table has in-frame clones only and misses some. The sample lists 2 million to 2.5 million clones; around 92% were seen once. The sequenced material came from naive CD4+ T cells from PBMCs. The receptors derive from a man aged 18 to 29 in good health. Some clones in this sample may be carry-over from other donors' samples. Each CDR3 is given with its conserved first and last residue. A D gene is named only where the DNA matches it firmly. The listing skips clone size in some rows; elsewhere it reads once, few, many or a size class.

J gene: TRBJ1-4
clone size: few
D gene: .
V gene: TRBV2
CDR3 protein: CASRAGTTNEKLFF
CDR3 DNA: TGTGCCAGCAGAGCCGGGACGACTAATGAAAAACTGTTTTTT

J gene: TRBJ2-5
clone size: .
D gene: .
V gene: TRBV2
CDR3 protein: CASSDRGLGETQYF
CDR3 DNA: TGTGCCAGCAGTGATCGGGGGTTGGGAGAGACCCAGTACTTC

J gene: TRBJ2-5
clone size: .
D gene: TRBD2
V gene: TRBV18
CDR3 protein: CASSFGTSGSLETQYF
CDR3 DNA: TGTGCCAGCTCATTTGGGACTAGCGGGAGTTTGGAGACCCAGTACTTC

J gene: TRBJ2-7
clone size: .
D gene: TRBD2
V gene: TRBV15
CDR3 protein: CATSRSPVAAGDNEQYF
CDR3 DNA: TGTGCCACCAGCAGATCCCCCGTTGCAGCGGGAGACAACGAGCAGTACTTC

J gene: TRBJ2-7
clone size: .
D gene: .
V gene: TRBV19
CDR3 protein: CASSTRPEWGEREQYF
CDR3 DNA: TGTGCCAGTAGTACACGACCGGAATGGGGCGAGCGCGAGCAGTACTTC

J gene: TRBJ1-1
clone size: .
D gene: .
V gene: TRBV7-2
CDR3 protein: CASSLVTGLIEAFF
CDR3 DNA: TGTGCCAGCAGCTTAGTTACAGGGTTGATTGAAGCTTTCTTT

J gene: TRBJ1-1
clone size: .
D gene: .
V gene: TRBV28
CDR3 protein: CASSPARDLNTEAFF
CDR3 DNA: TGTGCCAGCAGTCCCGCCCGGGACTTGAACACTGAAGCTTTCTTT

J gene: TRBJ1-2
clone size: .
D gene: TRBD1
V gene: TRBV9
CDR3 protein: CASSLKIKTGDNYGYTF
CDR3 DNA: TGTGCCAGCAGCCTAAAAATAAAGACAGGGGATAACTATGGCTACACCTTC

J gene: TRBJ1-1
clone size: .
D gene: .
V gene: TRBV6-6
CDR3 protein: CASSKDLSSTEAFF
CDR3 DNA: TGTGCCAGCAGCAAAGATCTATCGAGCACTGAAGCTTTCTTT

J gene: TRBJ2-4
clone size: .
D gene: .
V gene: TRBV7-3
CDR3 protein: CASSLTGPRVAKNIQYF
CDR3 DNA: TGTGCCAGCAGCTTAACAGGCCCGAGAGTAGCCAAAAACATTCAGTACTTC

J gene: TRBJ1-2
clone size: .
D gene: TRBD1
V gene: TRBV5-6
CDR3 protein: CASSLGAGGYGYTF
CDR3 DNA: TGTGCCAGCAGCTTGGGGGCAGGGGGCTATGGCTACACCTTC

J gene: TRBJ1-3
clone size: .
D gene: .
V gene: TRBV29-1
CDR3 protein: CSVGTTGNTIYF
CDR3 DNA: TGCAGCGTTGGGACCACGGGAAACACCATATATTTT

J gene: TRBJ2-1
clone size: few
D gene: .
V gene: TRBV5-5
CDR3 protein: CASSLNNEQFF
CDR3 DNA: TGTGCCAGCAGCTTAAACAATGAGCAGTTCTTC

J gene: TRBJ2-1
clone size: .
D gene: TRBD2
V gene: TRBV28
CDR3 protein: CASSFQLAGVHEQFF
CDR3 DNA: TGTGCCAGCAGTTTTCAACTAGCGGGCGTTCATGAGCAGTTCTTC

J gene: TRBJ1-2
clone size: .
D gene: .
V gene: TRBV10-2
CDR3 protein: CASSGSYYGYTF
CDR3 DNA: TGCGCCAGCAGTGGAAGTTACTATGGCTACACCTTC

J gene: TRBJ2-5
clone size: .
D gene: TRBD2
V gene: TRBV5-4
CDR3 protein: CASRQREGPETQYF
CDR3 DNA: TGTGCCAGCAGGCAGCGGGAGGGCCCAGAGACCCAGTACTTC

J gene: TRBJ2-5
clone size: .
D gene: .
V gene: TRBV5-1
CDR3 protein: CASSIASIRETQYF
CDR3 DNA: TGCGCCAGCAGCATTGCCTCTATCCGAGAGACCCAGTACTTC

J gene: TRBJ2-6
clone size: .
D gene: .
V gene: TRBV11-2
CDR3 protein: CASSLDRRVLSGANVLTF
CDR3 DNA: TGTGCCAGCAGCTTGGATCGGCGGGTCCTCTCTGGGGCCAACGTCCTGACTTTC

J gene: TRBJ1-5
clone size: .
D gene: .
V gene: TRBV28
CDR3 protein: CASRAPAGNQPQHF
CDR3 DNA: TGTGCCAGCAGGGCACCGGCAGGGAACCAGCCCCAGCATTTT

J gene: TRBJ1-5
clone size: .
D gene: TRBD1
V gene: TRBV7-9
CDR3 protein: CASSLQPGQGAWNQPQHF
CDR3 DNA: TGTGCCAGCAGCTTACAACCGGGACAGGGGGCTTGGAATCAGCCCCAGCATTTT

J gene: TRBJ1-1
clone size: .
D gene: .
V gene: TRBV18
CDR3 protein: CASSPPAALNTEAFF
CDR3 DNA: TGTGCCAGCTCACCACCGGCAGCCTTGAACACTGAAGCTTTCTTT

J gene: TRBJ2-5
clone size: .
D gene: .
V gene: TRBV4-3
CDR3 protein: CASSQDRTETQYF
CDR3 DNA: TGCGCCAGCAGCCAAGACAGGACGGAGACCCAGTACTTC

J gene: TRBJ2-7
clone size: .
D gene: TRBD1
V gene: TRBV29-1
CDR3 protein: CSVERRQGGSEQYF
CDR3 DNA: TGCAGCGTTGAACGGCGACAGGGGGGTTCCGAGCAGTACTTC

J gene: TRBJ2-7
clone size: .
D gene: .
V gene: TRBV5-1
CDR3 protein: CASSETGNYEQYF
CDR3 DNA: TGCGCCAGCAGCGAAACCGGGAACTACGAGCAGTACTTC

J gene: TRBJ2-2
clone size: .
D gene: .
V gene: TRBV5-1
CDR3 protein: CASSSDGRELRELFF
CDR3 DNA: TGCGCCAGCAGTTCTGATGGGAGAGAACTCCGGGAGCTGTTTTTT

J gene: TRBJ2-1
clone size: .
D gene: .
V gene: TRBV20-1
CDR3 protein: CSAHRPNEQFF
CDR3 DNA: TGCAGTGCCCACCGACCTAATGAGCAGTTCTTC

J gene: TRBJ2-7
clone size: .
D gene: TRBD2
V gene: TRBV9
CDR3 protein: CASSVDSGRREQYF
CDR3 DNA: TGTGCCAGCAGCGTAGATAGCGGGAGAAGAGAGCAGTACTTC

J gene: TRBJ2-1
clone size: once
D gene: .
V gene: TRBV28
CDR3 protein: CASNVSGRKQFF
CDR3 DNA: TGTGCCAGCAACGTCTCCGGCCGAAAGCAGTTCTTC

J gene: TRBJ2-2
clone size: .
D gene: TRBD1
V gene: TRBV7-2
CDR3 protein: CASSFVRGQTGELFF
CDR3 DNA: TGTGCCAGCAGCTTCGTCAGGGGGCAGACCGGGGAGCTGTTTTTT

J gene: TRBJ2-2
clone size: .
D gene: .
V gene: TRBV5-1
CDR3 protein: CASNESPTTIGELFF
CDR3 DNA: TGCGCCAGCAACGAGTCCCCGACCACCATCGGGGAGCTGTTTTTT

J gene: TRBJ2-1
clone size: .
D gene: .
V gene: TRBV4-2
CDR3 protein: CASSLQGPDEQFF
CDR3 DNA: TGTGCCAGCAGCCTCCAGGGGCCGGATGAGCAGTTCTTC

J gene: TRBJ2-3
clone size: .
D gene: TRBD2
V gene: TRBV28
CDR3 protein: CASSFVPGSGRVTQYF
CDR3 DNA: TGTGCCAGCAGTTTCGTTCCGGGTAGCGGGAGAGTTACGCAGTATTTT

J gene: TRBJ1-1
clone size: once
D gene: .
V gene: TRBV2
CDR3 protein: CASSIGRGTEAFF
CDR3 DNA: TGTGCCAGCAGTATCGGACGGGGAACTGAAGCTTTCTTT

J gene: TRBJ2-3
clone size: .
D gene: .
V gene: TRBV7-6
CDR3 protein: CASSPGHRGWTSTDTQYF
CDR3 DNA: TGTGCCAGCAGCCCCGGGCATCGCGGGTGGACTAGCACAGATACGCAGTATTTT

J gene: TRBJ2-2
clone size: .
D gene: .
V gene: TRBV9
CDR3 protein: CASSVSVGGDTGELFF
CDR3 DNA: TGTGCCAGCAGCGTATCGGTAGGGGGGGACACCGGGGAGCTGTTTTTT

J gene: TRBJ2-1
clone size: .
D gene: .
V gene: TRBV2
CDR3 protein: CASSEARRPQSNEQFF
CDR3 DNA: TGTGCCAGCAGTGAAGCTCGCCGCCCCCAAAGCAATGAGCAGTTCTTC

J gene: TRBJ2-7
clone size: .
D gene: TRBD1
V gene: TRBV18
CDR3 protein: CASSPPNRGWYEQYF
CDR3 DNA: TGTGCCAGCTCACCACCGAACAGGGGGTGGTACGAGCAGTACTTC

J gene: TRBJ1-4
clone size: .
D gene: .
V gene: TRBV5-4
CDR3 protein: CASGVGQEKLFF
CDR3 DNA: TGTGCCAGCGGGGTTGGGCAAGAAAAACTGTTTTTT

J gene: TRBJ2-1
clone size: .
D gene: .
V gene: TRBV12-1
CDR3 protein: CASSSGTSGSTYNEQFF
CDR3 DNA: TGTGCCAGCAGCTCAGGGACTAGCGGGAGCACCTACAATGAGCAGTTCTTC

J gene: TRBJ2-6
clone size: .
D gene: .
V gene: TRBV7-6
CDR3 protein: CASSSPYSTGANVLTF
CDR3 DNA: TGTGCCAGCAGCTCACCTTACAGCACTGGGGCCAACGTCCTGACTTTC

J gene: TRBJ2-7
clone size: .
D gene: .
V gene: TRBV6-5
CDR3 protein: CASSYRKTPDYEQYF
CDR3 DNA: TGTGCCAGCAGTTACAGGAAGACCCCAGATTACGAGCAGTACTTC

J gene: TRBJ2-5
clone size: .
D gene: .
V gene: TRBV28
CDR3 protein: CASSHNQPRGTQETQYF
CDR3 DNA: TGTGCCAGCAGCCATAACCAGCCTCGAGGGACCCAAGAGACCCAGTACTTC

J gene: TRBJ2-4
clone size: .
D gene: .
V gene: TRBV29-1
CDR3 protein: CSVAEGQLVNIQYF
CDR3 DNA: TGCAGCGTAGCAGAGGGCCAGCTGGTAAACATTCAGTACTTC

J gene: TRBJ1-3
clone size: few
D gene: .
V gene: TRBV29-1
CDR3 protein: CSVDNPGAGNTIYF
CDR3 DNA: TGCAGCGTTGATAACCCGGGCGCCGGAAACACCATATATTTT

J gene: TRBJ2-7
clone size: .
D gene: .
V gene: TRBV27
CDR3 protein: CASSTYVGGPGEQYF
CDR3 DNA: TGTGCCAGCAGTACTTACGTTGGAGGACCGGGCGAGCAGTACTTC

J gene: TRBJ2-2
clone size: .
D gene: .
V gene: TRBV18
CDR3 protein: CASSPPVNTGELFF
CDR3 DNA: TGTGCCAGCTCACCACCAGTGAACACCGGGGAGCTGTTTTTT

J gene: TRBJ2-7
clone size: .
D gene: .
V gene: TRBV21-1
CDR3 protein: CASSKEGTSGRGGSYEQYF
CDR3 DNA: TGTGCCAGCAGCAAAGAAGGGACTAGCGGGAGGGGGGGATCCTACGAGCAGTACTTC

J gene: TRBJ2-7
clone size: .
D gene: .
V gene: TRBV5-1
CDR3 protein: CASTPATGSEQYF
CDR3 DNA: TGCGCCAGCACCCCGGCCACGGGGTCCGAGCAGTACTTC

J gene: TRBJ2-6
clone size: .
D gene: .
V gene: TRBV7-2
CDR3 protein: CASSLLGASGANVLTF
CDR3 DNA: TGTGCCAGCAGCTTATTGGGGGCCTCCGGGGCCAACGTCCTGACTTTC

J gene: TRBJ2-7
clone size: .
D gene: .
V gene: TRBV7-8
CDR3 protein: CASSSGRGSYEQYF
CDR3 DNA: TGTGCCAGCAGTTCAGGACGGGGGTCCTACGAGCAGTACTTC

J gene: TRBJ1-1
clone size: .
D gene: .
V gene: TRBV9
CDR3 protein: CASSVGRAWGEAFF
CDR3 DNA: TGTGCCAGCAGCGTAGGCAGGGCCTGGGGTGAAGCTTTCTTT

J gene: TRBJ2-1
clone size: .
D gene: TRBD2
V gene: TRBV5-1
CDR3 protein: CASSSPLGGNGEQFF
CDR3 DNA: TGCGCCAGCAGCTCCCCCCTCGGGGGGAACGGTGAGCAGTTCTTC

J gene: TRBJ2-1
clone size: few
D gene: TRBD2
V gene: TRBV5-4
CDR3 protein: CASSSGTRIDEQFF
CDR3 DNA: TGTGCCAGCAGCTCCGGGACTAGAATCGATGAGCAGTTCTTC

J gene: TRBJ2-1
clone size: .
D gene: .
V gene: TRBV5-4
CDR3 protein: CASSLEGPYNEQFF
CDR3 DNA: TGTGCCAGCAGCTTAGAGGGGCCCTACAATGAGCAGTTCTTC

J gene: TRBJ1-2
clone size: .
D gene: .
V gene: TRBV19
CDR3 protein: CASSAQGNYGYTF
CDR3 DNA: TGTGCCAGTAGCGCTCAGGGAAACTATGGCTACACCTTC

J gene: TRBJ1-1
clone size: .
D gene: TRBD1
V gene: TRBV29-1
CDR3 protein: CSVEGQATEAFF
CDR3 DNA: TGCAGCGTGGAAGGACAGGCAACTGAAGCTTTCTTT